This entry lists 16 T cell receptor beta chains sequenced from one sample in a study of OX40 agonist ivuxolimab in advanced cancers. The data were produced by immunoSEQ multiplex PCR, yet TCRdb's version contains in-frame clones alone and is incomplete. The data show roughly 27,000 clones, around 86% seen once. The starting material was CD4+ or CD8+ T cells sorted from blood, obtained in a trial of the OX40 agonist ivuxolimab. Every receptor here comes from an adult with an advanced solid tumor such as melanoma, head and neck, liver or kidney cancer.

The gene calls are TRBV30 and TRBJ1-2, with D uncertain. Trimming cost V 0 bases and J 4 bases, with 9 bases left between them. The germline gives CDR1 GTSNPN, CDR2 SVGIG (reference sequence). This CDR3 comprises 13 residues. This CDR3 is CAWSVLAGYGYTF. The CDR3 DNA sequence: TGTGCCTGGAGTGTACTGGCAGGCTATGGCTACACCTTC.

Remarks on this clone: This specimen includes other DNA sequences encoding the same CDR3. This chain uses TRBV4-1 with TRBJ2-1; D is uncertain. The V and J ends lost 0 bases and 9 bases respectively, with 6 bases between them. CDR1 MGHRA and CDR2 YSYEKL come from the germline V gene. CDR3 length: 12 residues. The CDR3 spells CASSQDPGEQFF. The CDR3 coding sequence is TGCGCCAGCAGCCAAGATCCCGGTGAGCAGTTCTTC.

The V call is TRBV9, the J call TRBJ1-2; 8 nucleotides agree with TRBD1. The length of the CDR3 is 16 residues. Looked up from germline, CDR1 is SGDLS and CDR2 is YYNGEE. Trimming removed 3 bases from V and 0 bases from J; junction bases left unmatched: 7. The CDR3 nucleotides read TGTGCCAGCAGCGCCAGGACAGGGACCACTAACTATGGCTACACCTTC. Protein: CASSARTGTTNYGYTF.

This clone was detected only a few times. DNA for the CDR3: TGTGCCAGCAGGTCGGGGGCGATCTCCTACGAGCAGTACTTC. As protein: CASRSGAISYEQYF. The chain carries TRBV28 and TRBJ2-7; either TRBD1 or TRBD2 may fit D (6 bases each). Per the germline V gene, CDR1 is MDHEN and CDR2 is SYDVKM. Trimming removed 6 bases at V and 0 bases at J, with 12 bases between. This CDR3 has 14 amino acids. The complete variable domain, with remaining parts taken from reference TRBV28 and TRBJ2-7, reads DVKVTQSSRYLVKRTGEKVFLECVQDMDHENMFWYRQDPGLGLRLIYFSYDVKMKEKGDIPEGYSVSREKKERFSLILESASTNQTSMYLCASRSGAISYEQYFGPGTRLTVT.

As to this clone: At one end the junction does not follow the germline gene, possibly because of a read error. The genes are TRBV18 and TRBJ2-7, with 11 bases lining up with TRBD1. Germline assignment: CDR1 KGHSH and CDR2 LQKENI. CDR3 size: 16 residues. CDR3 amino acids: CASSPLGQGASYEQYF. For the CDR3, the DNA is TGTGCCAGCTCCCCACTAGGACAGGGGGCCTCCTACGAGCAGTACTTC.

The chain has TRBV30 and TRBJ2-7; D is undetermined. The germline V gene has CDR1 GTSNPN and CDR2 SVGIG (reference sequence). Trimming pared 1 base from V and 4 bases from J, leaving 11 bases between. The CDR3 loop spans 13 amino acids. In DNA, the CDR3 is TGTGCCTGGAGTGACCCGGATGGGTACGAGCAGTACTTC. It encodes CAWSDPDGYEQYF.

A word on this clone: A read error may produce the germline difference seen at one junction end. This rearrangement joins TRBV5-3 to TRBJ2-1; no reliable D call. TRBV5-3 is marked as an open reading frame, function uncertain. The CDR3 runs 13 residues. CDR3: CASSLAADNEQFF. The CDR3 DNA sequence: TGTGCCAGCAGCTTGGCCGCGGACAATGAGCAGTTCTTC.

This clone is labeled medium-sized (0.01 to 0.1%). This rearrangement joins TRBV7-8 to TRBJ2-1; 7 positions agree with TRBD2. Germline V lookup: CDR1 SGHVS, CDR2 FQNEAQ. The CDR3 extends over 14 amino acids. After removal of 6 bases from V and 3 bases from J, the junction contained 5 bases not matched to a gene. The DNA for the CDR3 is TGTGCCAGCAGTTCCGGGGGGAGCTACAATGAGCAGTTCTTC. It is translated as CASSSGGSYNEQFF.

The chain uses TRBV9 and TRBJ2-6; the D is unclear. The CDR3 is 18 amino acids. The V end was cut by 4 bases, the J end by 1 base, with 18 bases between. Germline V gene lookup returns CDR1 SGDLS and CDR2 YYNGEE. CDR3 sequence (DNA): TGTGCCAGCAGCCACACCTTGGGGATGCGGTCTGGGGCCAACGTCCTGACTTTC. Protein sequence: CASSHTLGMRSGANVLTF. Complete variable domain (other parts from reference TRBV9 and TRBJ2-6): DSGVTQTPKHLITATGQRVTLRCSPRSGDLSVYWYQQSLDQGLQFLIQYYNGEERAKGNILERFSAQQFPDLHSELNLSSLELGDSALYFCASSHTLGMRSGANVLTFGAGSRLTVL.

The chain combines TRBV2 with TRBJ1-5, with D perhaps TRBD1 (6 bases). V was shortened by 3 bases and J by 4 bases, with 13 bases between the two germline ends. CDR1 is SNHLY and CDR2 is FYNNEI in the germline V gene. This CDR3 has 15 amino acids. For the CDR3, the DNA is TGTGCCAGCAGTGAGCGGGGGCTCGGAAATCAGCCCCAGCATTTT. Translation: CASSERGLGNQPQHF.

The J gene is TRBJ1-2, the V gene TRBV2, with no clear D. Germline V gives CDR1 SNHLY, CDR2 FYNNEI. Trimming pared 5 bases from V and 2 bases from J, leaving 9 bases between. The CDR3 consists of 13 residues. The CDR3 DNA is TGTGCCAGCAGTCACGGGCGGAACTATGGCTACACCTTC. Residues: CASSHGRNYGYTF. The full variable domain, completed using reference TRBV2 and TRBJ1-2, is EPEVTQTPSHQVTQMGQEVILRCVPISNHLYFYWYRQILGQKVEFLVSFYNNEISEKSEIFDDQFSVERPDGSNFTLKIRSTKLEDSAMYFCASSHGRNYGYTFGSGTRLTVV.

V and J are TRBV5-4 and TRBJ2-7, with TRBD1 identical over 8 bases. V was clipped by 4 bases and J by 3 bases; unmatched bases: 6. This CDR3 contains 14 residues. Germline lookup yields CDR1 SGHNT and CDR2 YYREEE (reference sequence). CDR3 loop: CASSVSGGVYEQYF. In DNA form, the CDR3 reads TGTGCCAGCAGCGTTTCAGGGGGCGTCTACGAGCAGTACTTC.

V usage is TRBV5-1 and J usage is TRBJ2-6, with TRBD1 matching 8 bases. CDR1 and CDR2 (germline): SGHRS, YFSETQ. After removal of 2 bases from V and 0 bases from J, the junction contained 19 bases not matched to a gene. This CDR3 comprises 22 residues. The CDR3 nucleotides read TGCGCCAGCAGCTTCGGGCTAAGGGGACAGGAGAGTGTTTACTCTGGGGCCAACGTCCTGACTTTC. It codes for CASSFGLRGQESVYSGANVLTF.

The rearrangement joins TRBV9 to TRBJ2-1; TRBD1 aligns across 8 bases. The CDR3 sequence is 15 residues long. The germline CDR1 and CDR2 sequences are SGDLS and YYNGEE. Trimming cost V 3 bases and J 3 bases; bases outside gene matches: 5. CDR3 protein: CASSAQGAVYNEQFF. The CDR3 region has the DNA TGTGCCAGCAGCGCGCAGGGGGCCGTCTACAATGAGCAGTTCTTC.

This chain links TRBV27 with TRBJ2-1; possibly TRBD2 for D (5 bases). The CDR3 sequence is 15 residues long. The V and J ends lost 4 bases and 1 base respectively, with 11 bases between them. Per germline, CDR1 MNHEY and CDR2 SMNVEV (reference sequence). CDR3 sequence: CASSSSLMSYNEQFF. The CDR3, as DNA: TGTGCCAGCAGTTCTAGCCTCATGTCCTACAATGAGCAGTTCTTC.

This clone appeared once. This sequence joins TRBV5-1 and TRBJ2-3; D is perhaps TRBD1 (6 bases). This CDR3 comprises 15 residues. Trimming shortened V by 4 bases and J by 0 bases, and 12 bases separated the two germline ends. CDR1 and CDR2 from the germline V gene are SGHRS and YFSETQ. CDR3 bases: TGCGCCAGCAGCCCGGACAGATCTAGCACAGATACGCAGTATTTT. Translation: CASSPDRSSTDTQYF.